What follows are 22 T cell receptor beta chains derived from one specimen sequenced in a study of T cell responses to AZD1222 COVID-19 vaccine. The protocol was immunoSEQ multiplex PCR, while the TCRdb copy is restricted to in-frame clones and leaves out a portion. The data contain 15,000 to 20,000 clones, roughly 89% of them singletons. The sample here was peripheral blood, taken 28 days after the second AZD1222 dose. The origin of the receptors is an adult who received the AZD1222 COVID-19 vaccine.

The chain combines TRBV6-5 with TRBJ2-5; 7 bases align to TRBD1. CDR1 is MNHEY, CDR2 SVGAGI, per germline. V lost 6 bases to trimming and J lost 0 bases; unmatched junction nucleotides: 4. The CDR3 loop spans 14 amino acids. CDR3 in DNA: TGTGCCAGCAGCCCCGACAGGGACCAAGAGACCCAGTACTTC. Translated: CASSPDRDQETQYF.

This rearrangement joins TRBV5-5 to TRBJ1-1; no definite D call. From germline, CDR1 is SGHKS and CDR2 YYEKEE (reference sequence). Trimming shortened V by 4 bases and J by 4 bases, and 11 bases separated the two germline ends. The CDR3 has 13 amino acids. Written as DNA, the CDR3 is TGTGCCAGCAGCCTTCAAGCACTCACTGAAGCTTTCTTT. Translation gives CASSLQALTEAFF.

J is TRBJ2-2 and V is TRBV7-9; a possible D gene is TRBD1 (7 bases). The V gene's germline CDR1 is SEHNR and CDR2 FQNEAQ (reference sequence). V was clipped by 2 bases and J by 7 bases, with 17 bases between them. This CDR3 has 16 residues. In DNA, the CDR3 is TGTGCCAGCAGCTTACCTCCGGGACAGACTAGCGGGGAGCTGTTTTTT. The encoded protein is CASSLPPGQTSGELFF.

This chain uses TRBV28 with TRBJ2-1; D possibly corresponds to TRBD2 (7 bases). Germline V gene data show CDR1 as MDHEN and CDR2 as SYDVKM. This CDR3 is built from 15 residues. V dropped 5 bases and J dropped 5 bases, with 16 bases sitting between them. The CDR3 sequence is CASSPTAGTHNEQFF. The CDR3 DNA follows: TGTGCCAGCAGTCCCACAGCGGGGACACACAATGAGCAGTTCTTC.

This clone occurred a few times. The chain links TRBV19 to TRBJ2-1, with TRBD2 as a possible D gene (6 bases). The CDR3 has 12 amino acids. The germline CDR1 and CDR2 sequences are LNHDA and SQIVND (reference sequence). Trimming stripped 5 bases from V and 12 bases from J, with 14 bases between. As DNA, the CDR3 is TGTGCCAGTAGTGCTTTGGGAGGATGGCAGTTCTTC. Translating it yields CASSALGGWQFF.

This clone came up once. J is TRBJ2-7 and V is TRBV19, with D possibly called TRBD1 or TRBD2 (5 bases each). Germline assignment: CDR1 LNHDA and CDR2 SQIVND (reference sequence). The CDR3 is made up of 16 amino acids. V was trimmed by 4 bases and J by 3 bases, leaving 19 bases between them. The CDR3: CASSKQAGTDLYEQYF. For the CDR3, the DNA is TGTGCCAGTAGTAAGCAAGCCGGGACGGACCTCTACGAGCAGTACTTC. Full variable domain (outside the CDR3, taken from reference TRBV19 and TRBJ2-7): DGGITQSPKYLFRKEGQNVTLSCEQNLNHDAMYWYRQDPGQGLRLIYYSQIVNDFQKGDIAEGYSVSREKKESFPLTVTSAQKNPTAFYLCASSKQAGTDLYEQYFGPGTRLTVT.

CDR3 nucleotides: TGTGCCAGCAGGAAGGTAGCTAGCGGTCCCCTCGGGGGTGAGCAGTTCTTC. Its translation is CASRKVASGPLGGEQFF. The chain has TRBV2 and TRBJ2-1; 7 nucleotides line up with TRBD2. Trimming cost V 6 bases and J 9 bases; bases outside gene matches: 20. The CDR3 totals 17 residues. CDR1 is SNHLY, CDR2 FYNNEI, per germline.

The genes are TRBV15 and TRBJ2-7; 7 bases line up with TRBD1. The CDR3 has 14 amino acids. J lost 3 bases, V lost 1 base, and 3 bases had no gene match. Germline V gives CDR1 LNHNV, CDR2 YYDKDF (reference sequence). The CDR3 sequence: CATSRGGTDYEQYF. DNA of the CDR3: TGTGCCACCAGCAGAGGGGGGACAGACTACGAGCAGTACTTC.

The chain carries TRBV5-5 and TRBJ1-1; the D is unclear. In germline, CDR1 is SGHKS, CDR2 YYEKEE (reference sequence). This CDR3 region has 13 residues. Trimming removed 0 bases at V and 7 bases at J, with 10 bases between. In DNA form, the CDR3 reads TGTGCCAGCAGCTTGGCCGTGGAGGGTGAAGCTTTCTTT. It translates to CASSLAVEGEAFF.

V gene TRBV28 combines with J gene TRBJ2-5; 10 nucleotides align to TRBD2. The CDR3 is 15 residues long. Germline V gives CDR1 MDHEN, CDR2 SYDVKM. With V trimmed by 6 bases and J by 9 bases, 13 bases remained unmatched. As DNA, the CDR3 is TGTGCCAGCAGGGAGACTAGCGGGCCCCAAGGCGCCCAGTACTTC. It yields the protein CASRETSGPQGAQYF.

The CDR3 loop reads CASRMGGYEQYF. Written as DNA, the CDR3 is TGTGCCAGCAGGATGGGGGGGTACGAGCAGTACTTC. The chain links TRBV6-5 to TRBJ2-7; 7 nucleotides line up with TRBD2. This CDR3 is built from 12 residues. Germline-derived CDR1 and CDR2 are MNHEY and SVGAGI. Trimming took 6 bases from V and 4 from J; bases not matched to a gene: 3.

V and J are TRBV18 and TRBJ2-4; TRBD2 matches at 14 bases. Looked up from germline, CDR1 is KGHSH and CDR2 is LQKENI. Trimming cost V 4 bases and J 0 bases; bases outside gene matches: 5. The CDR3 covers 18 residues. CDR3 amino acids: CASSLGLAGGQAKNIQYF. As DNA, the CDR3 is TGTGCCAGCTCACTAGGACTAGCGGGGGGACAAGCCAAAAACATTCAGTACTTC.

The chain combines TRBV4-1 with TRBJ1-1; no definite D call. Germline V CDR1 and CDR2: MGHRA, YSYEKL. The CDR3 is made up of 13 amino acids. V was shortened by 0 bases and J by 8 bases, with 10 bases between the two germline ends. The CDR3 region is CASSQDRSVEAFF. The CDR3 DNA follows: TGCGCCAGCAGCCAAGATAGGTCGGTCGAAGCTTTCTTT.

The chain uses TRBV3-1 (or the pseudogene TRBV3-2) and TRBJ2-7, with D possibly being TRBD2 (6 bases). Trimming removed 1 base from V and 3 bases from J, with 13 bases in between. CDR3 size: 15 residues. Germline V lookup: CDR1 LGHDT, CDR2 YNNKEL (reference sequence). The CDR3 loop is CASSQGPAEGYEQYF. The CDR3 DNA sequence: TGTGCCAGCAGCCAAGGGCCAGCGGAGGGCTACGAGCAGTACTTC.

This clone was found a few times. The genes are TRBV5-4 and TRBJ1-1; D is uncertain. Germline lookup yields CDR1 SGHNT and CDR2 YYREEE (reference sequence). This CDR3 is built from 15 residues. With 2 bases removed from V and 4 bases from J, the gap between germline ends came to 15 bases. This CDR3 is CASSFGAGPATEAFF. Here the CDR3 DNA reads TGTGCCAGCAGCTTCGGCGCAGGACCTGCCACTGAAGCTTTCTTT.

The chain uses TRBV27 and TRBJ2-1; 9 bases are a match to TRBD2. The CDR3 consists of 14 residues. CDR1 and CDR2 (germline): MNHEY, SMNVEV (reference sequence). J was trimmed by 9 bases and V by 5 bases; bases with no gene match: 8. The CDR3 DNA reads as TGTGCCAGCAGTGAAACTTATAGCGGGGGTGAGCAGTTCTTC. Amino acids: CASSETYSGGEQFF.

CDR3 sequence reads: CASSFQGPIHSNQPQHF. CDR3 sequence (DNA): TGTGCCAGCAGTTTTCAGGGGCCAATCCATAGCAATCAGCCCCAGCATTTT. The chain recombines TRBV28 with TRBJ1-5, with D perhaps TRBD1 (6 bases). V was cut by 3 bases and J by 0 bases, with 15 bases left in between. This CDR3 contains 17 residues. The germline gives CDR1 MDHEN, CDR2 SYDVKM.

The chain couples TRBV7-2 to TRBJ1-1; TRBD1 aligns across 9 bases. The CDR3 consists of 17 residues. In germline, CDR1 is SGHTA, CDR2 FQGNSA. J was trimmed by 0 bases and V by 5 bases; bases with no gene match: 10. CDR3 region: CASSPPGTGLMNTEAFF. DNA for the CDR3: TGTGCCAGCAGCCCTCCGGGGACAGGGTTAATGAACACTGAAGCTTTCTTT.

Judged by abundance, this clone is medium-sized. The rearrangement joins TRBV5-5 to TRBJ1-2; no clear D. The CDR3 has 14 amino acids. From germline, CDR1 is SGHKS and CDR2 YYEKEE (reference sequence). V shed 4 bases and J shed 4 bases, with 14 bases lying between them. The CDR3 is CASSLLSMGYGYTF. CDR3 in DNA: TGTGCCAGCAGCCTTCTCTCTATGGGCTATGGCTACACCTTC. Supplemented by reference TRBV5-5 and TRBJ1-2, the full variable domain reads DAGVTQSPTHLIKTRGQQVTLRCSPISGHKSVSWYQQVLGQGPQFIFQYYEKEERGRGNFPDRFSARQFPNYSSELNVNALLLGDSALYLCASSLLSMGYGYTFGSGTRLTVV.

The CDR3 coding sequence is TGTGCCAGCTCATCTTCCTCTGGAGGGGGCGGTTCACCCCTCCACTTT. Encoded protein: CASSSSSGGGGSPLHF. The V gene is TRBV18, the J gene TRBJ1-6; 7 positions agree with TRBD1. The trim removed 5 bases at V and 9 bases at J, leaving 13 bases unmatched. Looked up from germline, CDR1 is KGHSH and CDR2 is LQKENI. This CDR3 spans 16 amino acids. Looking up the rest from reference TRBV18 and TRBJ1-6 gives the full variable domain: NAGVMQNPRHLVRRRGQEARLRCSPMKGHSHVYWYRQLPEEGLKFMVYLQKENIIDESGMPKERFSAEFPKEGPSILRIQQVVRGDSAAYFCASSSSSGGGGSPLHFGNGTRLTVT.

The CDR3, as DNA: TGTGCCAGCAGGAGTGGGGGACTAGCGGGAGGGAAGACCACAGATACGCAGTATTTT. Amino acid sequence: CASRSGGLAGGKTTDTQYF. V usage is TRBV9 and J usage is TRBJ2-3, with 16 bases lining up with TRBD2. The V segment lost 5 bases and the J segment 2 bases; nucleotides outside the gene matches: 11. Germline lookup yields CDR1 SGDLS and CDR2 YYNGEE. The CDR3 is 19 amino acids.

The chain carries TRBV3-1 (or the pseudogene TRBV3-2) and TRBJ2-2, with 7 bases lining up with TRBD1. V trimming: 5 bases; J trimming: 5 bases; junction bases outside the gene matches: 8. This CDR3 is 15 amino acids long. Germline lookup yields CDR1 LGHDT and CDR2 YNNKEL (reference sequence). CDR3 DNA: TGTGCCAGCAGCGGTAACAGGGGAAGGACCGGGGAGCTGTTTTTT. Its translation is CASSGNRGRTGELFF.